Sequencing of this T cell receptor (beta chain) was carried out in a study of T cell responses to AZD1222 COVID-19 vaccine. TCRdb's copy holds only in-frame clones and misses some; the assay was immunoSEQ multiplex PCR. The table records around 110,000 clones, about 92% of them present only once. Germline values: CDR1 LNHDA, CDR2 SQIVND (reference sequence). The CDR3 runs 16 residues. Trimming removed 6 bases from V and 0 bases from J, with 15 bases in between. The study, taken as a whole, reports: Only after the peak T cell response were repertoires sampled.

Worth noting for this clone: Its matching antigen is unknown.

This TCR came from an adult in good health. The sample in question was peripheral blood, obtained on day 0 of AZD1222 vaccination. This chain connects TRBV19 to TRBJ1-5; possible D gene TRBD1, 5 bases. CDR3 amino acids: CASRTPGFDSNQPQHF. The CDR3 DNA is TGTGCCAGTAGGACCCCAGGGTTTGATAGCAATCAGCCCCAGCATTTT.